The next 18 T cell receptor beta chains were all read from a single sample in a study of cytomegalovirus exposure and HLA in healthy donors. The primer mix had 60 Vbeta and 13 Jbeta primers. Sequencing used immunoSEQ multiplex PCR; TCRdb keeps in-frame clones, though not all of them. The sample lists about 130,000 clones, 65% to 90% occurring once. Sequenced sample: PBMCs. The source is a man aged 50 to 60 in good health and CMV-seronegative.

This chain joins TRBV11-1 and TRBJ2-7, with 9 bases identical to TRBD1. This CDR3 has 15 amino acids. V dropped 1 base and J dropped 3; count of bases not matched to a gene: 4. Per the germline V gene, CDR1 is SGHAT and CDR2 is FQDESV (reference sequence). CDR3 nucleotide sequence: TGTGCCAGCAGCTTAGACGGGACAGGGAACTACGAGCAGTACTTC. It yields the protein CASSLDGTGNYEQYF.

To note about this clone: Within the sample, other DNA sequences also encode this same CDR3. V and J are TRBV6-4 and TRBJ2-1, with 7 positions matching TRBD1. Germline trimming cut 6 bases from V and 0 bases from J; bases unmatched to any gene: 2. Germline V gene sequence: CDR1 MRHNA, CDR2 SNTAGT. The CDR3 contains 14 residues. The CDR3 loop is CASRRDSSYNEQFF. The CDR3 DNA reads as TGTGCCAGCAGGAGGGACAGCTCCTACAATGAGCAGTTCTTC.

The V gene is TRBV5-1, the J gene TRBJ2-1; TRBD2 aligns across 8 bases. Germline V CDR1 and CDR2: SGHRS, YFSETQ. The CDR3 has 16 residues. V gave up 0 bases and J gave up 4 bases; unmatched junction bases: 6. In DNA form, the CDR3 reads TGCGCCAGCAGCTTGGGAGCTAGCGGGCTTTACAATGAGCAGTTCTTC. It translates to CASSLGASGLYNEQFF.

The sample holds one count of this clone. The CDR3 DNA reads TGTGCCAGCAGCGGCCAGGTTGGTGAGCAGTTCTTC. Its protein product is CASSGQVGEQFF. The chain links TRBV7-6 to TRBJ2-1; D call uncertain. Germline V gene lookup returns CDR1 SGHVS and CDR2 FNYEAQ. There are 12 residues in the CDR3. With 5 bases removed from V and 9 bases from J, the gap between germline ends came to 11 bases.

This clone was counted only a few times. The chain has TRBV19 and TRBJ1-1, with D perhaps TRBD1 (5 bases). The CDR3 consists of 15 residues. CDR1 and CDR2 from the germline V gene are LNHDA and SQIVND (reference sequence). Trimming took 8 bases from V and 3 from J, leaving 19 bases between them. The CDR3 region is CASSPGLRPYTEAFF. For the CDR3, the DNA is TGTGCCAGTTCACCAGGGTTGCGTCCCTACACTGAAGCTTTCTTT.

The chain employs TRBV9 and TRBJ2-2; D might be TRBD2 (5 bases). From germline, CDR1 is SGDLS and CDR2 YYNGEE. Trimming pared 0 bases from V and 1 base from J, leaving 10 bases between. The CDR3 runs 16 residues. The CDR3: CASSVESGLNTGELFF. The DNA for the CDR3 is TGTGCCAGCAGCGTAGAGAGCGGACTGAACACCGGGGAGCTGTTTTTT.

V is TRBV5-5 and J is TRBJ2-2; 8 bases map to TRBD2. Germline V gives CDR1 SGHKS, CDR2 YYEKEE (reference sequence). The CDR3 has 15 amino acids. V gave up 3 bases and J gave up 7 bases; unmatched junction bases: 8. CDR3 protein: CASSSGVAGNGELFF. As DNA, the CDR3 is TGTGCCAGCAGCTCGGGGGTAGCGGGGAACGGGGAGCTGTTTTTT.

The chain links TRBV5-1 to TRBJ1-4; tentatively, D is TRBD1 (6 bases). Germline CDR1 and CDR2: SGHRS and YFSETQ. CDR3 length: 16 amino acids. Trimming pared 4 bases from V and 3 bases from J, leaving 16 bases between. The CDR3, as DNA: TGCGCCAGCAGCCATGGGTGGACAGACTCTAATGAAAAACTGTTTTTT. Protein sequence: CASSHGWTDSNEKLFF.

A remark on this clone: At one end, the junction sequence differs from germline, possibly due to a read error. The chain employs TRBV5-1 and TRBJ2-7, with 8 bases that match TRBD2. CDR3 length: 14 residues. Germline lookup yields CDR1 SGHRS and CDR2 YFSETQ. DNA of the CDR3: TGCGCCAGTAGCTCGGGGGGGGGCTCCTACGAGCAGTACTTC. Residues: CASSSGGGSYEQYF.

The V and J genes are TRBV9 and TRBJ1-3, with a possible D match to TRBD1 (6 bases). V lost 7 bases to trimming and J lost 4 bases, with 12 bases between them. In germline, CDR1 is SGDLS, CDR2 YYNGEE. This CDR3 contains 13 residues. CDR3 bases: TGTGCCAGCGGAACAGGGTCGGGAAACACCATATATTTT. Its translation is CASGTGSGNTIYF.

This chain links TRBV15 with TRBJ2-5; tentative D call: TRBD1 (5 bases). V was clipped by 0 bases and J by 5 bases, with 10 bases between them. This CDR3 is 14 amino acids long. The germline CDR1 and CDR2 sequences are LNHNV and YYDKDF (reference sequence). The CDR3, as DNA: TGTGCCACCAGCAGAGACCAGGGTAGGGAGACCCAGTACTTC. Protein: CATSRDQGRETQYF.

The J gene is TRBJ1-1, the V gene TRBV5-1, with 9 bases that match TRBD1. The CDR3 is made up of 14 amino acids. CDR1 and CDR2 from the germline V gene are SGHRS and YFSETQ. After removal of 3 bases from V and 1 base from J, the junction contained 1 base not matched to a gene. CDR3 nucleotide sequence: TGCGCCAGCAGCTGGGGACAGGGGAACACTGAAGCTTTCTTT. Its protein product is CASSWGQGNTEAFF.

J is TRBJ2-1 and V is TRBV18; maybe TRBD2 (7 bases). The CDR3 spans 16 residues. CDR1 and CDR2 (germline): KGHSH, LQKENI. The V end lost 6 bases, the J end lost 4 bases, and 19 bases lay between the germline ends. The CDR3 DNA follows: TGTGCCAGCTCTCCCAAGGGGGGGGGCTCGTACAATGAGCAGTTCTTC. Its protein is CASSPKGGGSYNEQFF.

This clone was recorded once. V and J are TRBV5-1 and TRBJ2-3; D gene ambiguous. The V and J ends lost 3 bases and 2 bases respectively, with 7 bases between them. CDR1 is SGHRS, CDR2 YFSETQ, per germline. This CDR3 comprises 13 residues. CDR3 in DNA: TGCGCCAGCAGCTCTACTAACACAGATACGCAGTATTTT. This translates into CASSSTNTDTQYF.

This sequence joins TRBV7-2 and TRBJ1-2; 10 bases match TRBD1. The CDR3 extends over 14 amino acids. Germline lookup yields CDR1 SGHTA and CDR2 FQGNSA. V shed 3 bases and J 2 bases; nucleotides not matched to a gene: 0. The CDR3 nucleotides read TGTGCCAGCAGCTTGGGACAGGGGAACTATGGCTACACCTTC. It codes for CASSLGQGNYGYTF.

The sample holds a few counts of this clone. The chain uses TRBV18 and TRBJ2-1; 15 bases fit TRBD2. The CDR3 consists of 19 residues. From germline, CDR1 is KGHSH and CDR2 LQKENI. The V gene end was trimmed by 0 bases and the J gene end by 4 bases; junction bases not matched to a gene: 7. The CDR3 nucleotides read TGTGCCAGCTCACCACCGGGACTAGCGGGGGGCCCCCGTTACAATGAGCAGTTCTTC. It yields the protein CASSPPGLAGGPRYNEQFF.

Only a few counts were recorded for this clone. The genes are TRBV5-4 and TRBJ1-4; 9 positions match TRBD1. CDR1 and CDR2 (germline): SGHNT, YYREEE (reference sequence). This CDR3 has 14 amino acids. The trim removed 10 bases at V and 5 bases at J, leaving 9 bases unmatched. The CDR3 is CAFHRDRENEKLFF. The CDR3 nucleotides read TGTGCCTTCCACCGGGACAGGGAAAATGAAAAACTGTTTTTT. The full variable domain, rest sourced from reference TRBV5-4 and TRBJ1-4, is ETGVTQSPTHLIKTRGQQVTLRCSSQSGHNTVSWYQQALGQGPQFIFQYYREEENGRGNFPPRFSGLQFPNYSSELNVNALELDDSALYLCAFHRDRENEKLFFGSGTQLSVL.

The chain carries TRBV4-1 and TRBJ1-4; unclear D gene. V lost 2 bases, J lost 4 bases, and 17 bases lay in between. Germline CDR1 MGHRA, CDR2 YSYEKL. This CDR3 is built from 17 residues. The CDR3 region is CASSQLGLGLNNEKLFF. The CDR3 DNA follows: TGCGCCAGCAGCCAACTCGGTCTCGGACTGAATAATGAAAAACTGTTTTTT.